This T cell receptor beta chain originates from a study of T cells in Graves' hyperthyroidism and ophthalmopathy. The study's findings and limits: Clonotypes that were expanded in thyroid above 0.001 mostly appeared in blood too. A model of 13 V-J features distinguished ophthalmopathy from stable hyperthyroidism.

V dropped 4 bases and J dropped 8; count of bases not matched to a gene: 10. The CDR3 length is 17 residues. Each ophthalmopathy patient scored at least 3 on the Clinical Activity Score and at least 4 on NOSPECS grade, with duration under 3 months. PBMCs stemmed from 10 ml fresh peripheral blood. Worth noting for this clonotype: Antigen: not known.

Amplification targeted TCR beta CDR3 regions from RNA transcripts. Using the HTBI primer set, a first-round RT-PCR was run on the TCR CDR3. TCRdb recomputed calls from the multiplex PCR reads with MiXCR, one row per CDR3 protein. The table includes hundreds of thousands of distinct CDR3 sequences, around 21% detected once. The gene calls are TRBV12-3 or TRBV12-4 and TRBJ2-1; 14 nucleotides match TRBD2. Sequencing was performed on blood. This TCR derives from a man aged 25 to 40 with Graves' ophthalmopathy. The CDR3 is CASSSTTSGRARYEQFF. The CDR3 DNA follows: TGTGCCAGCAGTTCCACGACTAGCGGGAGGGCCAGGTATGAGCAGTTCTTC.